Below, 24 T cell receptor beta chains from the same sample are listed, as sequenced in a study of blood T cell repertoires in COVID-19. TCRdb's table, derived via immunoSEQ multiplex PCR, lists solely in-frame clones and lacks some. The sample lists 400,000 or so clones; around 87% were seen once. What was sequenced was peripheral blood. The receptors originated from a human donor in a cohort sampled during active COVID-19.

The sample holds a few counts of this clone. J is TRBJ1-5 and V is TRBV28, with 7 bases identical to TRBD1. Germline values: CDR1 MDHEN, CDR2 SYDVKM. CDR3 length: 16 amino acids. The V gene end was trimmed by 3 bases and the J gene end by 0 bases; junction bases not matched to a gene: 5. Here the CDR3 reads CASSFTTGISNQPQHF. As DNA, the CDR3 is TGTGCCAGCAGTTTTACGACAGGGATTAGCAATCAGCCCCAGCATTTT.

The V and J genes are TRBV20-1 and TRBJ2-3, with 9 bases identical to TRBD2. J gave up 4 bases and V 3 bases, and 11 bases lay outside the gene matches. There are 16 residues in the CDR3. Germline V gives CDR1 DFQATT, CDR2 SNEGSKA (reference sequence). Here the CDR3 reads CSASGASGRIADTQYF. CDR3 nucleotide sequence: TGCAGTGCTAGTGGGGCGAGCGGGAGGATCGCAGATACGCAGTATTTT.

This chain links TRBV11-2 with TRBJ2-1, with D tentatively TRBD1 (6 bases). CDR3 length: 16 residues. V was trimmed by 5 bases and J by 2 bases, leaving 16 bases between them. Germline V CDR1 and CDR2: SGHAT, FQNNGV. For the CDR3, the DNA is TGTGCCAGCAGCCCCGCCGGGACAATGGCCTACAATGAGCAGTTCTTC. It translates to CASSPAGTMAYNEQFF.

This clone appeared a few times. The gene calls are TRBV15 and TRBJ1-5; D not certain. The V and J ends lost 0 bases and 0 bases respectively, with 9 bases between them. CDR1 and CDR2 (germline): LNHNV, YYDKDF (reference sequence). The CDR3 runs 16 residues. The CDR3 nucleotides are TGTGCCACCAGCAGAGAAATGAGGATTAGCAATCAGCCCCAGCATTTT. Its translation is CATSREMRISNQPQHF.

This clone was observed once. The genes are TRBV19 and TRBJ2-7, with 8 nucleotides matching TRBD1. Germline V CDR1 and CDR2: LNHDA, SQIVND (reference sequence). The CDR3 has 13 amino acids. J was trimmed by 3 bases and V by 7 bases; bases with no gene match: 5. In nucleotides, the CDR3 is TGTGCCAGTACCCCCGGACAGGGCTACGAGCAGTACTTC. Translated: CASTPGQGYEQYF.

J is TRBJ1-4 and V is TRBV18, with 7 bases identical to TRBD1. V lost 3 bases to trimming and J lost 5 bases; unmatched junction nucleotides: 9. Germline values: CDR1 KGHSH, CDR2 LQKENI. CDR3 size: 16 residues. The CDR3 loop reads CASSPKPGQPNEKLFF. The CDR3 DNA reads as TGTGCCAGCTCACCTAAGCCGGGACAGCCAAATGAAAAACTGTTTTTT. The full variable domain, completed using reference TRBV18 and TRBJ1-4, is NAGVMQNPRHLVRRRGQEARLRCSPMKGHSHVYWYRQLPEEGLKFMVYLQKENIIDESGMPKERFSAEFPKEGPSILRIQQVVRGDSAAYFCASSPKPGQPNEKLFFGSGTQLSVL.

This chain links TRBV3-1 (or the pseudogene TRBV3-2) with TRBJ1-2; tentatively, D is TRBD1 (6 bases). Trimming shortened V by 0 bases and J by 8 bases, and 22 bases separated the two germline ends. The germline V gene encodes CDR1 LGHDT and CDR2 YNNKEL (reference sequence). CDR3 size: 17 residues. CDR3 region: CASSQEITRGGQRGYTF. The CDR3 DNA sequence: TGTGCCAGCAGCCAAGAAATCACCCGGGGGGGGCAGCGAGGCTACACCTTC.

The chain combines TRBV11-2 with TRBJ2-7, with 8 bases aligning to TRBD1. Germline V gene lookup returns CDR1 SGHAT and CDR2 FQNNGV. With V trimmed by 0 bases and J by 3 bases, 1 base remained unmatched. The CDR3 is 14 amino acids. The CDR3 nucleotides read TGTGCCAGCAGCTTAGACGGACAGGGCTACGAGCAGTACTTC. Encoded protein: CASSLDGQGYEQYF.

The rearrangement uses TRBV2 and TRBJ2-2, with D maybe TRBD2 (5 bases). The CDR3 is 14 residues long. Germline V gives CDR1 SNHLY, CDR2 FYNNEI. The germline V and J ends were trimmed by 3 bases and 6 bases, with 11 bases remaining between them. The CDR3 reads CASSELSSSGELFF. As DNA, the CDR3 is TGTGCCAGCAGTGAGCTCTCTAGCTCCGGGGAGCTGTTTTTT.

This rearrangement joins TRBV11-2 to TRBJ2-7, with D possibly matching TRBD1 (5 bases). V dropped 5 bases and J dropped 0 bases, with 26 bases sitting between them. The CDR3 extends over 19 amino acids. Germline V CDR1 and CDR2: SGHAT, FQNNGV. In nucleotides, the CDR3 is TGTGCCAGCAGCCAGGACATGGTGGGTTTTTCGTTAGGCTCCTACGAGCAGTACTTC. The encoded protein is CASSQDMVGFSLGSYEQYF.

J is TRBJ2-5 and V is TRBV11-2, with TRBD2 identical over 7 bases. CDR3 size: 15 residues. In germline, CDR1 is SGHAT, CDR2 FQNNGV. The trim removed 2 bases at V and 0 bases at J, leaving 3 bases unmatched. The CDR3 spells CASSLYLADQETQYF. The CDR3 DNA sequence: TGTGCCAGCAGCTTATACCTAGCGGACCAAGAGACCCAGTACTTC. The full variable domain, with the rest looked up from reference TRBV11-2 and TRBJ2-5, is EAGVAQSPRYKIIEKRQSVAFWCNPISGHATLYWYQQILGQGPKLLIQFQNNGVVDDSQLPKDRFSAERLKGVDSTLKIQPAKLEDSAVYLCASSLYLADQETQYFGPGTRLLVL.

The V and J genes are TRBV15 and TRBJ2-1; 7 bases map to TRBD1. The CDR3 totals 15 residues. Germline assignment: CDR1 LNHNV and CDR2 YYDKDF (reference sequence). Trimming at V came to 3 bases and at J to 5 bases, leaving 7 bases not matched to a gene. CDR3 amino acids: CATSSPGQFNNEQFF. The CDR3 region has the DNA TGTGCCACCAGCAGTCCGGGACAGTTTAACAATGAGCAGTTCTTC.

CDR3 nucleotide sequence: TGCGCCAGCAGCATGGGACAGAGCACAGATACGCAGTATTTT. This codes for CASSMGQSTDTQYF. The rearrangement uses TRBV5-1 and TRBJ2-3, with TRBD1 identical over 7 bases. The V and J ends lost 4 bases and 0 bases, in that order; junction bases with no gene match: 2. CDR3 length equals 14 residues. Germline V gene lookup returns CDR1 SGHRS and CDR2 YFSETQ.

This clone showed up just a few times. This rearrangement joins TRBV5-4 to TRBJ2-4; TRBD2 matches at 11 bases. This CDR3 has 14 amino acids. Germline values: CDR1 SGHNT, CDR2 YYREEE (reference sequence). CDR3 DNA sequence: TGTGGATGGGGACTAGCGGTGGCCCAGGACATTCAGTACTTC. It codes for CGWGLAVAQDIQYF.

This chain links TRBV5-1 with TRBJ1-3; D unresolved. Deletions cut 2 bases from V and 0 bases from J, with 6 bases between. CDR3 size: 14 residues. Germline CDR1 is SGHRS and CDR2 is YFSETQ. Written as DNA, the CDR3 is TGCGCCAGCAGCTTTCTCGGCTCTGGAAACACCATATATTTT. This sequence encodes CASSFLGSGNTIYF.

This clone was picked up a small number of times. The rearrangement joins TRBV3-1 (or the pseudogene TRBV3-2) to TRBJ2-5; 11 bases fit TRBD2. This CDR3 has 20 residues. The germline gives CDR1 LGHDT, CDR2 YNNKEL (reference sequence). Unmatched junction bases numbered 16, after V lost 1 base and J lost 3 bases. The CDR3 loop reads CASSQGPAGLAEYKKETQYF. CDR3 coding DNA: TGTGCCAGCAGCCAAGGCCCCGCGGGACTAGCGGAGTATAAGAAAGAGACCCAGTACTTC.

The chain has TRBV19 and TRBJ1-6; no reliable D call. The V gene's germline CDR1 is LNHDA and CDR2 SQIVND (reference sequence). The CDR3 runs 15 residues. The germline V and J ends were trimmed by 7 bases and 9 bases, with 19 bases remaining between them. CDR3 sequence reads: CASTPDPPAGSPLHF. CDR3 bases: TGTGCCAGTACCCCCGACCCCCCGGCGGGTTCACCCCTCCACTTT.

V is TRBV4-1 and J is TRBJ2-3, with 12 bases fitting TRBD2. The CDR3 is 19 amino acids. Germline V gene sequence: CDR1 MGHRA, CDR2 YSYEKL. After removal of 3 bases from V and 1 base from J, the junction contained 11 bases not matched to a gene. The CDR3: CASSQTTSGGILRTDTQYF. The CDR3, as DNA: TGCGCCAGCAGCCAGACCACTAGCGGGGGGATACTGCGCACAGATACGCAGTATTTT.

For this clone: One end of the junction is discordant with germline, which a read error may explain. V usage is TRBV12-3 or TRBV12-4 and J usage is TRBJ2-7; 9 bases align to TRBD2. The CDR3 sequence is 13 residues long. CDR3 amino acids: CASRLAGEPEQYF. The CDR3 coding sequence is TGTGCCAGCAGGTTAGCGGGAGAACCCGAGCAGTACTTC.

This chain joins TRBV28 and TRBJ2-7; the D is unclear. Between the trimmed V and J ends, which lost 6 bases and 0 bases, there was a span of 18 bases. The germline V gene encodes CDR1 MDHEN and CDR2 SYDVKM. This CDR3 has 16 amino acids. The CDR3 DNA follows: TGTGCCAGCAGCCCCCCCCCGCAGAGGAGCTCCTACGAGCAGTACTTC. It translates to CASSPPPQRSSYEQYF.

This clone was detected once. V and J are TRBV19 and TRBJ2-3; 9 nucleotides line up with TRBD2. J gave up 4 bases and V 2 bases, and 7 bases lay outside the gene matches. Germline V CDR1 and CDR2: LNHDA, SQIVND (reference sequence). The CDR3 contains 16 residues. CDR3 protein: CASSIYQREAPDTQYF. DNA of the CDR3: TGTGCCAGTAGTATATACCAGCGGGAGGCCCCAGATACGCAGTATTTT.

The chain joins TRBV6-1 to TRBJ2-1, with TRBD1 matching over 9 bases. After removal of 4 bases from V and 6 bases from J, the junction contained 10 bases not matched to a gene. The germline CDR1 and CDR2 sequences are MNHNS and SASEGT. The CDR3 consists of 16 residues. In nucleotides, the CDR3 is TGTGCCAGCAGTGGGGACAGGGCTTTATCCAGCAATGAGCAGTTCTTC. Translated, it gives CASSGDRALSSNEQFF.

The chain is built from TRBV2 and TRBJ1-1; 7 positions match TRBD1. Germline V gene data show CDR1 as SNHLY and CDR2 as FYNNEI. V lost 6 bases to trimming and J lost 3 bases; unmatched junction nucleotides: 10. The CDR3 runs 15 residues. This CDR3 is CASRGQAGGDTEAFF. Written as DNA, the CDR3 is TGTGCCAGCAGAGGACAGGCTGGAGGGGACACTGAAGCTTTCTTT.

The V and J genes are TRBV5-4 and TRBJ2-1; TRBD2 agrees at 9 bases. Losses at the gene ends were 5 bases for V and 6 bases for J; bases not matched to a gene: 6. The CDR3 covers 14 residues. Looked up from germline, CDR1 is SGHNT and CDR2 is YYREEE (reference sequence). CDR3 sequence: CASSRLAASNEQFF. CDR3 coding DNA: TGTGCCAGCAGTAGACTAGCGGCCTCCAATGAGCAGTTCTTC.